The entry below describes one T cell receptor (beta chain). Its cognate antigen is unknown. Germline CDR1 and CDR2: MNHEY and SMNVEV (reference sequence). V lost 5 bases to trimming and J lost 9 bases; unmatched junction nucleotides: 11. The CDR3 runs to 14 residues. The record originates from a study of T-cell memory formation after mild COVID-19. Study-wide context: Most TCR clusters belonged to a single donor. Study-level findings and limits: Among clones contracting day 15 to 85, CD4/CD8 was balanced, whereas later expanders leaned CD4+. Shrinking CD4+ clones resided mostly in CM and EM, and CD8+ ones in EMRA. In pre-infection memory, a portion of responding clones appeared, which suggested that cross-reactive memory joined.

TCRdb re-called the 5' RACE reads with MiXCR, one entry per CDR3 protein. The sample consists of about 290,000 distinct CDR3 sequences, about 15% of them appearing once. The J gene is TRBJ1-1, the V gene TRBV27; TRBD1 matches at 8 bases. The receptor comes from a man between 18 and 29 years old who had mild COVID-19 (a few samples of this study predate the infection). Cell type and time point are not known. The specimen was PBMCs or a T cell subset sorted from them (not recorded which). The CDR3 coding sequence is TGTGCCAGCAGTCTCCAGGGGGCAGGGGGGAAAGCTTTCTTT. Protein: CASSLQGAGGKAFF.